This T cell receptor (beta chain) was captured by sequencing in a study of a mutant IDH1 vaccine in newly diagnosed glioma. Note on this clone: Its antigen is not identified.

Here immunoSEQ multiplex PCR was the method, and the copy in TCRdb shows in-frame clones only, minus some. This table has 30,000 to 35,000 clones, 87% appearing once. Germline V lookup: CDR1 SGHVS, CDR2 FQNEAQ. This CDR3 contains 19 residues. V shed 4 bases, J shed 1 base, and the junction held 10 bases outside the gene matches. Stated time point: week 47, end of study. The investigators gave 300 ug of mutant IDH1 20-mer peptide in each vaccine dose, together with topical imiquimod. This receptor was obtained from a woman in her twenties or thirties with glioma. Sequencing was performed on PBMCs, taken from a glioma patient whose treatment included an IDH1 peptide vaccine. The chain links TRBV7-8 to TRBJ2-4; 13 bases fit TRBD2. In nucleotides, the CDR3 is TGTGCCAGCAGCTCCCGGGGACTAGCGGGGAAGATGGCCAAAAACATTCAGTACTTC. It is translated as CASSSRGLAGKMAKNIQYF.